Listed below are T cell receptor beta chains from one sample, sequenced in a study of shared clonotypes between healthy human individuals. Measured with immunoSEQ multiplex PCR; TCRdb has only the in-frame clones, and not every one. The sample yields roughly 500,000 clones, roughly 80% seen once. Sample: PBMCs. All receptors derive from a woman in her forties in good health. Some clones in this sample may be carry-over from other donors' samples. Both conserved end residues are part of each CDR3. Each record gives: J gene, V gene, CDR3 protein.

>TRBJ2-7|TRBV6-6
CASSPPPGAGSYEQYF
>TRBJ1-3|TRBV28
CATTSGITGGSGNTIYF
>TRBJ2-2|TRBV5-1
CASSLRLAENTGELFF
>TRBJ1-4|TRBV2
CASSEWVGEEKLFF
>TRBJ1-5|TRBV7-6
CASSPSDRGFQPQHF
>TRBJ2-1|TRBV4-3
CASSPARAGGEQFF
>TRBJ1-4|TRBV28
CASSRGREKLFF
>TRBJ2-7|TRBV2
CASSASGAVSEQYF
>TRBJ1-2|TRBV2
CASSAGFSGYTF
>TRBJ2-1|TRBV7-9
CASSPPGLAGYNEQFF
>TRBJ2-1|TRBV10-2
CASSALYSGSNYNEQFF
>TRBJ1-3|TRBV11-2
CASSFENRDLDTIYF
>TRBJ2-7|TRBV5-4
CASSLVSTGIGTSYEQYF
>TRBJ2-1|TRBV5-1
CASSARQGPNLSYNEQFF
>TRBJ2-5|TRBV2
CASKGQPQETQYF
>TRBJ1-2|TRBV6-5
CASSYSNYYGYTF
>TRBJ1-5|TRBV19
CASSIDGATYSNQPQHF
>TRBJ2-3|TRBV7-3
CASSVNTGTGRHTQYF
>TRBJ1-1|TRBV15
CAMSFTENTEAFF
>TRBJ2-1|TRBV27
CASSSATRVGGYNEQFF
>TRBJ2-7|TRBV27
CATLAGAPYEQYF
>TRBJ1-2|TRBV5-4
CASSFGQGVNYGYTF